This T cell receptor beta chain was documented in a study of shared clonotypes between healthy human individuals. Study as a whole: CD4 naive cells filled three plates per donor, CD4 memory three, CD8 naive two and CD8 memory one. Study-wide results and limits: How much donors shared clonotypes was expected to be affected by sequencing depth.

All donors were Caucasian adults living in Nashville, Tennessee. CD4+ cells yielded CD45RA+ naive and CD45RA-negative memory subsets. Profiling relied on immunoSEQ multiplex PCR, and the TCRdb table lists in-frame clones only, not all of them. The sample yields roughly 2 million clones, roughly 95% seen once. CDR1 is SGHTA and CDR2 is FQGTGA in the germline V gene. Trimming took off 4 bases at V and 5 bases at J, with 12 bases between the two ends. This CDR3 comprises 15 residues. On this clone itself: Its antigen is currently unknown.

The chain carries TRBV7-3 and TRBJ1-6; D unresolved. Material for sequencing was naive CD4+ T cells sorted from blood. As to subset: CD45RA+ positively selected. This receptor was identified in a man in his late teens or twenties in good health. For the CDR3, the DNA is TGTGCCAGCAGCTCCAGTCGACCTGATAATTCACCCCTCCACTTT. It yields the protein CASSSSRPDNSPLHF.